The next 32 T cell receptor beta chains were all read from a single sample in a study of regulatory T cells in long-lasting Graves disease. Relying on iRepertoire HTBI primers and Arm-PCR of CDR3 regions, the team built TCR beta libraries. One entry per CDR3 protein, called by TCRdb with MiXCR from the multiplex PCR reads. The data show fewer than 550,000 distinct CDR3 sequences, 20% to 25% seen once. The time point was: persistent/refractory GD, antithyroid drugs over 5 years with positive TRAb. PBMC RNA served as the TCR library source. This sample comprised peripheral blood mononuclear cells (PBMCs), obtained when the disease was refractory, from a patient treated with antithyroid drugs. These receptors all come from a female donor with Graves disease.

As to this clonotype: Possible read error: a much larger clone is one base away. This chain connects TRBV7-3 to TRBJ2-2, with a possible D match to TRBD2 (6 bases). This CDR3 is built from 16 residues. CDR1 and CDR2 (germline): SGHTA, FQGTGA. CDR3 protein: CASSLNGNSNTGGLFF. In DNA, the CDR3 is TGTGCCAGCAGCTTAAACGGCAATTCTAACACCGGGGGGCTGTTTTTT.

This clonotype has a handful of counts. The CDR3 sequence: CASSIVFRGHGELFF. The CDR3 nucleotides read TGTGCCAGTAGTATAGTTTTCAGGGGGCACGGGGAGCTGTTTTTT. This chain uses TRBV19 with TRBJ2-2; 8 positions match TRBD1. Germline lookup yields CDR1 LNHDA and CDR2 SQIVND (reference sequence). This CDR3 is built from 15 residues. V trimming: 1 base; J trimming: 7 bases; junction bases outside the gene matches: 5.

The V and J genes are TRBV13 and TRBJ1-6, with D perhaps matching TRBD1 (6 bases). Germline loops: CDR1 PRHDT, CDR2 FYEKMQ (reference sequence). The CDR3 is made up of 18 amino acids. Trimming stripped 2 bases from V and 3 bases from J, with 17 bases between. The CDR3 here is CASSLRGRRTDYNSPLHF. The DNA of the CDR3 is TGTGCCAGCAGCTTACGGGGACGCCGGACAGACTATAATTCACCCCTCCACTTT.

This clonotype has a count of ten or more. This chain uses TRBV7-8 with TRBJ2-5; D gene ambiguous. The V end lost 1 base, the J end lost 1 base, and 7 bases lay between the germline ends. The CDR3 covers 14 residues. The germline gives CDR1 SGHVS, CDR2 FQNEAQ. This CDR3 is CASSLVTIQETQYF. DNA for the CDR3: TGTGCCAGCAGCTTAGTAACAATCCAAGAGACCCAGTACTTC.

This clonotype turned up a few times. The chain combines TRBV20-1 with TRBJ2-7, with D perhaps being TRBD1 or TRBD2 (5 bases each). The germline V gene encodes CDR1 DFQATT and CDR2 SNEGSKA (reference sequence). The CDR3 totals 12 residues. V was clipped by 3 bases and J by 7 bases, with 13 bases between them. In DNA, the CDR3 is TGCAGTGCTAGCCTGAGGGACCCGGAGCAGTACTTC. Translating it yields CSASLRDPEQYF.

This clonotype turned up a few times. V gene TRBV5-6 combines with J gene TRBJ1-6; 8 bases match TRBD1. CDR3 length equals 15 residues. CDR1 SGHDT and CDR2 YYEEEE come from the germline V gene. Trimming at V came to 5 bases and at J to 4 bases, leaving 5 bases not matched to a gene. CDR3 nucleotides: TGTGCCAGCAGATCTACAGGGGGGTATAATTCACCCCTCCACTTT. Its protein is CASRSTGGYNSPLHF.

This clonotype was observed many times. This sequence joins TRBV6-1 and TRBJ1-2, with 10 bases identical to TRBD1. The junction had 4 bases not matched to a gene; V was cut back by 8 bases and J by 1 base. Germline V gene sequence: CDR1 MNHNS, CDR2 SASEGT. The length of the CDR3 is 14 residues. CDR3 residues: CASSGDRGNYGYTF. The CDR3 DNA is TGTGCCAGCTCCGGGGACAGGGGTAACTATGGCTACACCTTC.

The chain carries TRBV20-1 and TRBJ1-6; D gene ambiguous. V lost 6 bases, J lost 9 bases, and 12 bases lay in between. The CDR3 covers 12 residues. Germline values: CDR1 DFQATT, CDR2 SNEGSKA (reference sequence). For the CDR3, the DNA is TGCAGTGCGAGGGAGCGTTCTTCACCCCTCCACTTT. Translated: CSARERSSPLHF.

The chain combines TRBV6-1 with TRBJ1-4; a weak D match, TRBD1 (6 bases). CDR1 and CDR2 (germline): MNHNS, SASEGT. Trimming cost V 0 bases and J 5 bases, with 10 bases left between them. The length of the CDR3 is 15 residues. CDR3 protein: CASSEAGTSNEKLFF. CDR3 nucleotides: TGTGCCAGCAGTGAAGCCGGGACAAGCAATGAAAAACTGTTTTTT.

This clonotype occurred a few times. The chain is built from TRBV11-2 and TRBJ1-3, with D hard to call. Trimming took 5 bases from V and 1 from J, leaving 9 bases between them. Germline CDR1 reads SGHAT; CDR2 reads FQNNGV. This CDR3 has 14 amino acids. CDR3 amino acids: CASSLQYSGNTIYF. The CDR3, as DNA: TGTGCCAGCAGCCTACAGTATTCTGGAAACACCATATATTTT.

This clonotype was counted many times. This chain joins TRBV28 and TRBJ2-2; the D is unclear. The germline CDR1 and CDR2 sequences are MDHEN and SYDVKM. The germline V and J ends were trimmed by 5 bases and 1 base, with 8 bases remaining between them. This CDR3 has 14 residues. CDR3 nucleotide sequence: TGTGCCAGCAGTGTTCTTGGGAACACCGGGGAGCTGTTTTTT. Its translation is CASSVLGNTGELFF.

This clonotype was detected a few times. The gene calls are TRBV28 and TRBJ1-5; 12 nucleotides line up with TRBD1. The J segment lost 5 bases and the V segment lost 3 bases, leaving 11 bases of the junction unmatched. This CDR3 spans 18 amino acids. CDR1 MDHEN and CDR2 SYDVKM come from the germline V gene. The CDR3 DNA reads TGTGCCAGCAGTTTGTCCAACCTGGGACAGGGGGCGTATCAGCCCCAGCATTTT. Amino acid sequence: CASSLSNLGQGAYQPQHF.

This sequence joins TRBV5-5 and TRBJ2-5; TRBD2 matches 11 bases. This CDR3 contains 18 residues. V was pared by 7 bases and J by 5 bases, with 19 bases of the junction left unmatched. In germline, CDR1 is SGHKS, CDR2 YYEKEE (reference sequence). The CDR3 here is CASATGLKLAGERETQYF. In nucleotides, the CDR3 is TGTGCCAGCGCGACAGGGCTGAAACTAGCGGGAGAACGGGAGACCCAGTACTTC.

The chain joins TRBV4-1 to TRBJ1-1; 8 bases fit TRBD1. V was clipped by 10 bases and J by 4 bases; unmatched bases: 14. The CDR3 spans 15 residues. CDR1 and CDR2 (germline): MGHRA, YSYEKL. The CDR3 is CATRERTGWGTEAFF. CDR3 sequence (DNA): TGCGCCACCAGAGAAAGGACAGGGTGGGGCACTGAAGCTTTCTTT.

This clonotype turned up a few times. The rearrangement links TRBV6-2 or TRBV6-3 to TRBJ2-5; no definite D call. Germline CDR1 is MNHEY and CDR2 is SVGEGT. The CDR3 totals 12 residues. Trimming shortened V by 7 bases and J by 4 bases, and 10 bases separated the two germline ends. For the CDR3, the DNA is TGTGCCAGCAATTTGGGAATAGAGACCCAGTACTTC. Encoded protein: CASNLGIETQYF.

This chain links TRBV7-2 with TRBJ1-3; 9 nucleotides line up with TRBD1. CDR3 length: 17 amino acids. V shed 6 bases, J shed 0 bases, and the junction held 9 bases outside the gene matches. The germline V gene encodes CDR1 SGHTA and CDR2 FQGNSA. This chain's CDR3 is CASRRTGGLISGNTIYF. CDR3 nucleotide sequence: TGTGCCAGCAGACGTACAGGGGGCCTCATCTCTGGAAACACCATATATTTT.

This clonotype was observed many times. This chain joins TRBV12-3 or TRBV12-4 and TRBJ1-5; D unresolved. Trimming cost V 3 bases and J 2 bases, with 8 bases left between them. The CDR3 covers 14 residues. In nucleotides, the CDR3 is TGTGCCAGCAGTTTTGGGCTTGGCAATCAGCCCCAGCATTTT. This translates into CASSFGLGNQPQHF.

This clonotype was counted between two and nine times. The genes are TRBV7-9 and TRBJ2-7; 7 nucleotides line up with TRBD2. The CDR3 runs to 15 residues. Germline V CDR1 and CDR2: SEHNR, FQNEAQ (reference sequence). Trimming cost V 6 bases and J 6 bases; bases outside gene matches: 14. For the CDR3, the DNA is TGTGCCAGCAGGCACAGCGGGGTTCTCGGGAGCGAGCAGTACTTC. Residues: CASRHSGVLGSEQYF.

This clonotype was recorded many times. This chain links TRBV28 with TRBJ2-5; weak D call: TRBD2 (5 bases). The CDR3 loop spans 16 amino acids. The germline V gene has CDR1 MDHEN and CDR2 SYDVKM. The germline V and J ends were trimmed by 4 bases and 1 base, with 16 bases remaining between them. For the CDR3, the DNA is TGTGCCAGCAGTTCCCGGACTGCCCTCCTCCAAGAGACCCAGTACTTC. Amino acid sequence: CASSSRTALLQETQYF.

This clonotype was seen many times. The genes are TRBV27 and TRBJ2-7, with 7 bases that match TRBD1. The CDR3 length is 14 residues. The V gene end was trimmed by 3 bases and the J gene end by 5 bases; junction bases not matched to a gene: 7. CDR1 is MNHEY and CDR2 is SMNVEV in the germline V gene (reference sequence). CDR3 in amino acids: CASSFEGQLDEQYF. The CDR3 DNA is TGTGCCAGCAGTTTTGAGGGACAGCTCGACGAGCAGTACTTC.

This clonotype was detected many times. CDR3 region: CASSLANQETQYF. CDR3 DNA: TGTGCCAGCAGTCTAGCGAACCAAGAGACCCAGTACTTC. The chain combines TRBV28 with TRBJ2-5; TRBD2 is a possible D gene (6 bases). CDR3 length: 13 amino acids. Trimming cost V 5 bases and J 0 bases, with 7 bases left between them. The V gene's germline CDR1 is MDHEN and CDR2 SYDVKM.

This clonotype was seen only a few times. The CDR3 nucleotides are TGTGCCAGCAGCCCGTGGACTAGCGGTTCCACCGGGGAGCTGTTTTTT. Translation: CASSPWTSGSTGELFF. The chain uses TRBV7-2 and TRBJ2-2; 10 nucleotides line up with TRBD2. The CDR3 length is 16 residues. The V gene end was trimmed by 5 bases and the J gene end by 4 bases; junction bases not matched to a gene: 7. Germline CDR1 and CDR2: SGHTA and FQGNSA. The whole variable domain, remainder taken from reference TRBV7-2 and TRBJ2-2, is GAGVSQSPSNKVTEKGKDVELRCDPISGHTALYWYRQSLGQGLEFLIYFQGNSAPDKSGLPSDRFSAERTGGSVSTLTIQRTQQEDSAVYLCASSPWTSGSTGELFFGEGSRLTVL.

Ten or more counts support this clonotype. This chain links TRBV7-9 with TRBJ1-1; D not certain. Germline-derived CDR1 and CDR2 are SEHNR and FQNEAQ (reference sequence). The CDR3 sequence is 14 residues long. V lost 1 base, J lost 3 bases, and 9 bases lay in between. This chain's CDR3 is CASSLGAAHTEAFF. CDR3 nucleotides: TGTGCCAGCAGCTTAGGCGCCGCCCACACTGAAGCTTTCTTT. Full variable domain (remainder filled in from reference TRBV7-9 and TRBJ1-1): DTGVSQNPRHKITKRGQNVTFRCDPISEHNRLYWYRQTLGQGPEFLTYFQNEAQLEKSRLLSDRFSAERPKGSFSTLEIQRTEQGDSAMYLCASSLGAAHTEAFFGQGTRLTVV.

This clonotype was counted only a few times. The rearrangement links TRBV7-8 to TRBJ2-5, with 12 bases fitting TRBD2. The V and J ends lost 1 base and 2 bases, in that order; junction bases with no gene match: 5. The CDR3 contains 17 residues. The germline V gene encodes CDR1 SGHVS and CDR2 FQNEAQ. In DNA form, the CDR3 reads TGTGCCAGCAGCTTAGGTTCGACTAGCGGGGGACAAGAGACCCAGTACTTC. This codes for CASSLGSTSGGQETQYF.

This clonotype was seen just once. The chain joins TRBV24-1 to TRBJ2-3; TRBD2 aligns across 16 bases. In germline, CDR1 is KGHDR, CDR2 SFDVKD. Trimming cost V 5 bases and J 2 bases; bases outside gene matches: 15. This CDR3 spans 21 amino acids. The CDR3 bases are TGTGCCACCAGTGGATACTTTACCGGGACTAGCGGGAGGGCATTCACAGATACGCAGTATTTT. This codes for CATSGYFTGTSGRAFTDTQYF.

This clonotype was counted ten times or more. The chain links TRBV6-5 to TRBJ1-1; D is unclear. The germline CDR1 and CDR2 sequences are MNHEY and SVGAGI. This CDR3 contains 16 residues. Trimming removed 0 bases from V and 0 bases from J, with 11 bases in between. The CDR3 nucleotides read TGTGCCAGCAGTTACTCGAGGCAGGCCATGAACACTGAAGCTTTCTTT. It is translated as CASSYSRQAMNTEAFF.

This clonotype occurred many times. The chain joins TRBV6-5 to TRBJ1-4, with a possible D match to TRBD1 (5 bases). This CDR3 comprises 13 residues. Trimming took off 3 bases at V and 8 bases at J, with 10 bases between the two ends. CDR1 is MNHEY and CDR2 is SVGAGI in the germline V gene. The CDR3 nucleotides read TGTGCCAGCAGTTATGGGGCAGGGGAAAAACTGTTTTTT. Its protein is CASSYGAGEKLFF.

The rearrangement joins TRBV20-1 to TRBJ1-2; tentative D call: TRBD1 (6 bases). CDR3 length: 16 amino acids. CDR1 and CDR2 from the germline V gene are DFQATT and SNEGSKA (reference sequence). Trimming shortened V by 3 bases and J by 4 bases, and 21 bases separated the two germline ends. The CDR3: CSARGAQSTNLYGYTF. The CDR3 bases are TGCAGTGCTAGGGGGGCGCAGTCCACTAACCTCTATGGCTACACCTTC.

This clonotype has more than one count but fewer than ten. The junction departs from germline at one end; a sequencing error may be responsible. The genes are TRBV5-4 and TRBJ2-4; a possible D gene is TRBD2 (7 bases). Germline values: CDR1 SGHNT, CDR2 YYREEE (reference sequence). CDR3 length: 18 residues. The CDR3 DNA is TGTGTCAGCAGCTTCGGGGGGCATCCCCAACTAGCCAAAAACATTCAGTACTTC. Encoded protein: CVSSFGGHPQLAKNIQYF.

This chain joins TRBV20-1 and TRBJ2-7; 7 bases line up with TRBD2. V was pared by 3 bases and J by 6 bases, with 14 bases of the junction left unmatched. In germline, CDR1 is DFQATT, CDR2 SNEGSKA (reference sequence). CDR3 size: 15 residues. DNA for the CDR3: TGCAGTGCTAGTGAGGCTAGCGGTGTGGGGCGCGAGCAGTACTTC. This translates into CSASEASGVGREQYF.

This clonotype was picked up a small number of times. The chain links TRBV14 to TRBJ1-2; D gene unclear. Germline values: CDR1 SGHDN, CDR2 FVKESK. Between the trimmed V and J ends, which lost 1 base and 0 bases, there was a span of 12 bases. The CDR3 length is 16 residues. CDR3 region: CASSQGRAIANYGYTF. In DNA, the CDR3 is TGTGCCAGCAGCCAAGGTCGAGCAATAGCTAACTATGGCTACACCTTC. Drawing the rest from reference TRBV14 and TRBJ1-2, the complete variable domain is EAGVTQFPSHSVIEKGQTVTLRCDPISGHDNLYWYRRVMGKEIKFLLHFVKESKQDESGMPNNRFLAERTGGTYSTLKVQPAELEDSGVYFCASSQGRAIANYGYTFGSGTRLTVV.

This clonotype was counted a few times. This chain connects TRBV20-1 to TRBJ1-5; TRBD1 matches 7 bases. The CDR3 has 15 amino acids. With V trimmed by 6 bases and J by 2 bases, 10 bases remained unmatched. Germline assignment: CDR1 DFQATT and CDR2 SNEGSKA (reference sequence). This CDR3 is CSAEDGQDRNQPQHF. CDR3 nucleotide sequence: TGCAGTGCAGAAGACGGACAGGACCGCAATCAGCCCCAGCATTTT.